This T cell receptor (beta chain) emerged from a study of CD8 T cells in ankylosing spondylitis. A single record per CDR3 protein comes from TCRdb applying MiXCR to the 5' RACE reads. Of under 200,000 distinct CDR3 sequences in the sample, approximately 9.9% are singletons; the top ten hold over 12%. Only a few counts were recorded for this clonotype. V shed 3 bases, J shed 2 bases, and the junction held 6 bases outside the gene matches. This CDR3 comprises 15 residues. Per germline, CDR1 PRHDT and CDR2 FYEKMQ (reference sequence). Sequenced sample: blood, either unsorted or a sorted T cell fraction (not recorded which). The receptor comes from a female donor with ankylosing spondylitis or in good health (not recorded which). The V and J genes are TRBV13 and TRBJ2-5, with TRBD2 matching over 7 bases. CDR3 nucleotides: TGTGCCAGCAGCTTGGGAGGGACTATACAAGAGACCCAGTACTTC. Protein: CASSLGGTIQETQYF.